This TCR beta chain derives from a study of T cell repertoires in cytomegalovirus infection. On the study more broadly: Through public TCR beta signatures, both CMV infection and matching HLA type were indicated.

V was clipped by 3 bases and J by 4 bases; unmatched bases: 7. The length of the CDR3 is 16 residues. The V gene's germline CDR1 is SEHNR and CDR2 FQNEAQ (reference sequence). TCRdb redid the calling of the reads with MiXCR, one entry per CDR3 protein. The data show about 230,000 distinct CDR3 sequences, 20% to 25% seen once. This chain uses TRBV7-9 with TRBJ2-1, with 9 bases that match TRBD2. This sequence was found in a human donor in good health (CMV status not recorded). Some clones in this sample may be carry-over from other donors' samples. Material: CD8+ T cells from PBMCs. The CDR3 is CASSLRASGEYNEQFF. The CDR3 nucleotides read TGTGCCAGCAGCTTGCGTGCTAGCGGGGAATACAATGAGCAGTTCTTC.